The entry that follows covers one T cell receptor (beta chain) sequence. Antigen: not known. The CDR3 loop spans 15 amino acids. From germline, CDR1 is SEHNR and CDR2 FQNEAQ (reference sequence). With 4 bases removed from V and 2 bases from J, the gap between germline ends came to 13 bases. This record comes from a study of cytomegalovirus exposure and HLA in healthy donors. Clones were read by immunoSEQ multiplex PCR, and TCRdb kept only the in-frame ones, dropping some. The table lists tens of thousands of clones, 70% to 90% of them singletons, with around 2.9% in the top ten. Study-wide findings and caveats: The authors confirmed in vitro that a few CMV-associated chains were specific for CMV antigens.

The gene calls are TRBV7-9 and TRBJ2-3, with D possibly matching TRBD1 (6 bases). Sequenced material: PBMCs. This receptor was identified in a man aged 30 to 39 in good health and CMV-seronegative. CDR3 coding DNA: TGTGCCAGCAGCTGGGACAAAAAAACCACAGATACGCAGTATTTT. Translated: CASSWDKKTTDTQYF.